The clone carrying this T cell receptor (beta chain) was detected only a few times. Looked up from germline, CDR1 is SGHKS and CDR2 is YYEKEE (reference sequence). The CDR3 sequence is 13 residues long. V was trimmed by 3 bases and J by 15 bases, leaving 19 bases between them. The sample comes from a study of T cell responses to AZD1222 COVID-19 vaccine. Study-wide context: Second-dose timings of about 4 or about 12 weeks were pooled.

This table comes from immunoSEQ multiplex PCR, and its TCRdb copy is limited to in-frame clones, with some not included. The sample gives about 28,000 clones, around 80% of which show up once; 5.8% is in the top ten. The receptor's source is an adult in good health. V and J are TRBV5-5 and TRBJ2-1; either TRBD1 or TRBD2 may supply D (5 bases each). The sample was peripheral blood, taken on day 0 of AZD1222 vaccination. Here the CDR3 DNA reads TGTGCCAGCAGCTCGACCCCCGGGGCATCTTGGTTCTTC. Translated: CASSSTPGASWFF.